This entry describes one T cell receptor beta chain. What it recognizes is unknown. Sequencing used immunoSEQ multiplex PCR; TCRdb keeps in-frame clones, though not all of them. The profile shows 100,000 to 110,000 clones, roughly 90% of them singletons. The data derive from a study of T cell responses to AZD1222 COVID-19 vaccine. Study summary: Second-dose groups at about 4 or about 12 weeks were pooled. Study-wide findings and caveats: Spike was spanned by vaccine-associated CD4 TCRs, with dominance at 160-218 and 743-854.

Germline loops: CDR1 SGHVS, CDR2 FQNEAQ. This CDR3 comprises 15 residues. V was cut by 5 bases and J by 0 bases, with 12 bases left in between. The specimen comprised peripheral blood, sampled on day 0 of AZD1222 vaccination. This clonotype was sampled from an adult in good health. The rearrangement uses TRBV7-8 and TRBJ2-3; D may be TRBD2 (5 bases). CDR3 DNA sequence: TGTGCCAGCAGCCAGAGGTGGACTAGCACAGATACGCAGTATTTT. Translated, it gives CASSQRWTSTDTQYF. The full variable domain, with the rest looked up from reference TRBV7-8 and TRBJ2-3, is GAGVSQSPRYKVAKRGQDVALRCDPISGHVSLFWYQQALGQGPEFLTYFQNEAQLDKSGLPSDRFFAERPEGSVSTLKIQRTQQEDSAVYLCASSQRWTSTDTQYFGPGTRLTVL.